This TCR beta chain was recorded in a study of CD8+CD57+ T cells in acquired aplastic anemia. Study-level points and caveats: Patients shared 25 to 30 CD8+ CDR3 sequences with controls.

Concerning this clonotype itself: The target antigen is unknown. The junction differs from germline at one of its ends, possibly a read error.

Patients included in sequencing had previously demonstrated CD8+CD57+ cell expansion by flow cytometry. TCR beta VDJ and CDR3 were profiled, and genomic DNA was the template. TCRdb ran MiXCR on the reads and lists one entry per CDR3 protein. The sample holds roughly 280,000 distinct CDR3 sequences, under 65% seen once. The sample comprised sorted CD4+, CD8+, or CD8+CD57+ T cells (not recorded which) from PBMCs. The sequence was obtained from a human donor with aplastic anemia.

The DNA for the CDR3 is TGCAGTGCTAGAGTGAGAGGACAGGGGGAAGGAACCAATGGAAAACTGTTTTTT. Residues: CSARVRGQGEGTNGKLFF. This rearrangement joins TRBV20-1 to TRBJ1-4, with 10 positions matching TRBD1. The CDR3 runs to 18 residues. Germline V gives CDR1 DFQATT, CDR2 SNEGSKA (reference sequence).